This T cell receptor (beta chain) was recorded in a study of shared clonotypes between healthy human individuals. The V end lost 1 base, the J end lost 5 bases, and 4 bases lay between the germline ends. Germline-derived CDR1 and CDR2 are SGHNT and YENEEA. The CDR3 has 12 residues. On this clone: Its target is unknown.

Study conclusions and caveats: Sequencing depth was expected to affect clonotype sharing among donors.

Researchers ran the assay at a deep level. Replicate PCRs for sorted subsets used around 200 ng DNA; this equaled 30,000 to 35,000 T cell genomes. Produced via immunoSEQ multiplex PCR; TCRdb's table is partial and in-frame only. This table holds 950,000 to 1,200,000 clones, roughly 80% found once. Material: memory CD4+ T cells from PBMCs. Subset: CD45RA-negative fraction. V and J are TRBV11-3 and TRBJ2-3; D not resolved. The clonotype originates from a man between 18 and 29 years old in good health. Some clones in this sample may be carry-over from other donors' samples. The chain's CDR3 is CASSLGEDTQYF. The CDR3 DNA reads TGTGCCAGCAGCTTAGGCGAAGATACGCAGTATTTT.